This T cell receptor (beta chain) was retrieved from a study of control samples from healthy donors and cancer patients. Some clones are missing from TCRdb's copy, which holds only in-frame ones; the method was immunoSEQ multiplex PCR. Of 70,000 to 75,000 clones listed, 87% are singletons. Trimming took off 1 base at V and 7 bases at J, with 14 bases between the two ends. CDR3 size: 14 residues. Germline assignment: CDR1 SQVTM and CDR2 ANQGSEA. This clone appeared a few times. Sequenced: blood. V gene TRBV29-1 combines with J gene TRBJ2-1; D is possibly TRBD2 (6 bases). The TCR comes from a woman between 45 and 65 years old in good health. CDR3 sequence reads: CSVEARLEGNEQFF. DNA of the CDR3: TGCAGCGTTGAAGCCAGACTAGAGGGGAATGAGCAGTTCTTC.